Shown below are 30 T cell receptor beta chains from a single sample sequenced in a study of cytomegalovirus exposure and HLA in healthy donors. PCR amplification relied on 60 Vbeta primers (plus 13 Jbeta primers). Some clones are missing from TCRdb's copy, which holds only in-frame ones; the method was immunoSEQ multiplex PCR. The table shows approximately 160,000 clones, with 75% to 85% occurring only once. The sequenced sample was PBMCs. Receptors originate from a man aged 25-45 years in good health and CMV-seropositive.

V gene TRBV6-1 combines with J gene TRBJ2-3; D is possibly TRBD2 (6 bases). This CDR3 has 16 amino acids. Trimming pared 3 bases from V and 2 bases from J, leaving 15 bases between. Per the germline V gene, CDR1 is MNHNS and CDR2 is SASEGT. The CDR3 region has the DNA TGTGCCAGCAGTGAGTTGAGACTAGGGACCACAGATACGCAGTATTTT. It is translated as CASSELRLGTTDTQYF.

The rearrangement uses TRBV19 and TRBJ2-5; 9 nucleotides agree with TRBD2. The J call is doubtful: the DNA matches TRBJ2-7 better. CDR1 and CDR2 from the germline V gene are LNHDA and SQIVND (reference sequence). This CDR3 spans 17 amino acids. The CDR3 is CASSIGVAGDMVYEQYF. The CDR3 DNA reads as TGTGCCAGTAGTATAGGGGTAGCGGGAGATATGGTCTACGAGCAGTACTTC.

The rearrangement uses TRBV2 and TRBJ2-7; D possibly corresponds to TRBD2 (6 bases). CDR3 size: 15 residues. Trimming pared 8 bases from V and 0 bases from J, leaving 17 bases between. CDR1 and CDR2 from the germline V gene are SNHLY and FYNNEI. The CDR3 reads CASHNRTGDSYEQYF. The CDR3 nucleotides are TGTGCCAGCCACAACCGGACGGGAGACTCCTACGAGCAGTACTTC.

This clone was detected only a few times. CDR3 residues: CASSIQNMNTEAFF. In DNA form, the CDR3 reads TGTGCCAGTAGTATTCAGAACATGAACACTGAAGCTTTCTTT. This chain connects TRBV19 to TRBJ1-1; the D is unclear. This CDR3 is 14 amino acids long. The V end lost 3 bases, the J end lost 0 bases, and 8 bases lay between the germline ends. CDR1 and CDR2 from the germline V gene are LNHDA and SQIVND (reference sequence).

The CDR3 DNA is TGTGCCAGCAGTGAAGCGCGCTTGGAGGGGGCTTACAATGAGCAGTTCTTC. Translating it yields CASSEARLEGAYNEQFF. The rearrangement uses TRBV6-1 and TRBJ2-1, with D maybe TRBD1 (7 bases). This CDR3 spans 17 amino acids. The V and J ends lost 0 bases and 4 bases respectively, with 16 bases between them. Germline loops: CDR1 MNHNS, CDR2 SASEGT.

The gene calls are TRBV30 and TRBJ2-3; tentatively, D is TRBD2 (5 bases). The CDR3 covers 13 residues. Per the germline V gene, CDR1 is GTSNPN and CDR2 is SVGIG (reference sequence). V was pared by 2 bases and J by 0 bases, with 6 bases between. This chain's CDR3 is CAWSSGSTDTQYF. The DNA of the CDR3 is TGTGCCTGGAGTAGCGGAAGCACAGATACGCAGTATTTT.

This clone was counted between two and nine times. The chain is built from TRBV5-1 and TRBJ1-4; 8 bases align to TRBD1. Trimming cost V 5 bases and J 3 bases; bases outside gene matches: 6. Germline lookup yields CDR1 SGHRS and CDR2 YFSETQ. The CDR3 is made up of 15 amino acids. The CDR3 sequence: CASRSQTGANEKLFF. The CDR3 DNA is TGCGCCAGCAGATCTCAGACAGGGGCTAATGAAAAACTGTTTTTT.

The J gene is TRBJ2-7, the V gene TRBV27, with 7 bases matching TRBD1. Trimming at V came to 4 bases and at J to 4 bases, leaving 7 bases not matched to a gene. The CDR3 contains 14 residues. The germline CDR1 and CDR2 sequences are MNHEY and SMNVEV (reference sequence). The CDR3 region is CASSSRGGGYEQYF. In DNA, the CDR3 is TGTGCCAGCAGTTCGAGAGGGGGCGGATACGAGCAGTACTTC.

Here the CDR3 DNA reads TGTGCCAGCAGTGAAGCTAGGACAGGCAGCAACGAGCAGTACTTC. Residues: CASSEARTGSNEQYF. The V call is TRBV2, the J call TRBJ2-7; the match to TRBD1 covers 7 bases. Germline V gene data show CDR1 as SNHLY and CDR2 as FYNNEI. J gave up 5 bases and V 0 bases, and 7 bases lay outside the gene matches. This CDR3 is 15 amino acids long. Full variable domain (rest looked up from reference TRBV2 and TRBJ2-7): EPEVTQTPSHQVTQMGQEVILRCVPISNHLYFYWYRQILGQKVEFLVSFYNNEISEKSEIFDDQFSVERPDGSNFTLKIRSTKLEDSAMYFCASSEARTGSNEQYFGPGTRLTVT.

This chain uses TRBV28 with TRBJ2-7; D might be TRBD2 (6 bases). The CDR3 sequence is 16 residues long. Germline values: CDR1 MDHEN, CDR2 SYDVKM. The V end lost 1 base, the J end lost 4 bases, and 17 bases lay between the germline ends. The CDR3 DNA reads as TGTGCCAGCAGTTTATTTACGGAGGGGAGCTTTTACGAGCAGTACTTC. This codes for CASSLFTEGSFYEQYF.

The chain joins TRBV5-8 to TRBJ2-1; D not resolved. The V and J ends lost 1 base and 4 bases respectively, with 9 bases between them. Germline CDR1 reads SGHTS; CDR2 reads YDEGEE. This CDR3 spans 14 amino acids. The CDR3 bases are TGTGCCAGCAGCTTGAAGCAGAGGTACAATGAGCAGTTCTTC. Residues: CASSLKQRYNEQFF.

This clone was found once. V usage is TRBV11-3 and J usage is TRBJ2-2; D is unresolved. Germline loops: CDR1 SGHNT, CDR2 YENEEA. CDR3 length: 12 amino acids. Between the trimmed V and J ends, which lost 6 bases and 7 bases, there was a span of 9 bases. CDR3 nucleotides: TGTGCCAGCAGGTCGTCGGTCGGGGAGCTGTTTTTT. Translation gives CASRSSVGELFF. Full variable domain (remainder filled in from reference TRBV11-3 and TRBJ2-2): EAGVVQSPRYKIIEKKQPVAFWCNPISGHNTLYWYLQNLGQGPELLIRYENEEAVDDSQLPKDRFSAERLKGVDSTLKIQPAELGDSAVYLCASRSSVGELFFGEGSRLTVL.

This chain uses TRBV5-6 with TRBJ2-7, with D perhaps TRBD1 (5 bases). V lost 1 base and J 6 bases, leaving 8 bases between the germline ends. Germline CDR1 SGHDT, CDR2 YYEEEE. The CDR3 is made up of 12 amino acids. This CDR3 reads CASSLSGIEQYF. CDR3 nucleotides: TGTGCCAGCAGCTTGTCAGGGATCGAGCAGTACTTC.

The chain is built from TRBV6-6 and TRBJ1-5; D gene unclear. The CDR3 is made up of 14 amino acids. Germline V lookup: CDR1 MNHNY, CDR2 SVGAGI (reference sequence). The V gene lost 3 bases and the J gene lost 7 bases, with 13 bases spanning the gap. For the CDR3, the DNA is TGTGCCAGCAGTTATGGCTCCCCGAACCAGCCCCAGCATTTT. It translates to CASSYGSPNQPQHF.

The chain links TRBV27 to TRBJ2-1; 8 nucleotides align to TRBD1. The CDR3 covers 15 residues. Germline V gene lookup returns CDR1 MNHEY and CDR2 SMNVEV (reference sequence). V shed 7 bases, J shed 4 bases, and the junction held 9 bases outside the gene matches. CDR3 nucleotides: TGTGCCAGCACCTCCCACCGGGACAGGTACAATGAGCAGTTCTTC. This codes for CASTSHRDRYNEQFF.

V usage is TRBV29-1 and J usage is TRBJ1-1, with D hard to call. Deletions cut 6 bases from V and 2 bases from J, with 13 bases between. CDR1 and CDR2 from the germline V gene are SQVTM and ANQGSEA. This CDR3 comprises 13 residues. CDR3 protein: CSVAGKLNTEAFF. The CDR3 DNA reads TGCAGCGTCGCCGGGAAACTAAACACTGAAGCTTTCTTT. Full variable domain (remainder filled in from reference TRBV29-1 and TRBJ1-1): SAVISQKPSRDICQRGTSLTIQCQVDSQVTMMFWYRQQPGQSLTLIATANQGSEATYESGFVIDKFPISRPNLTFSTLTVSNMSPEDSSIYLCSVAGKLNTEAFFGQGTRLTVV.

The chain recombines TRBV7-9 with TRBJ1-2; D may be TRBD1 (6 bases). The length of the CDR3 is 14 residues. V was cut by 6 bases and J by 5 bases, with 16 bases left in between. The germline CDR1 and CDR2 sequences are SEHNR and FQNEAQ (reference sequence). CDR3 region: CASSITGGGYGYTF. In DNA form, the CDR3 reads TGTGCCAGCAGTATAACGGGAGGGGGGTATGGCTACACCTTC.

This chain uses TRBV7-9 with TRBJ2-7; the D gene is possibly TRBD2 (5 bases). Trimming removed 2 bases at V and 1 base at J, with 12 bases between. The CDR3 consists of 15 residues. The germline V gene encodes CDR1 SEHNR and CDR2 FQNEAQ (reference sequence). DNA for the CDR3: TGTGCCAGCAGCTTATCGAGAGGACTGTCCTACGAGCAGTACTTC. Translation: CASSLSRGLSYEQYF.

The chain couples TRBV27 to TRBJ2-1, with 10 positions matching TRBD2. CDR1 MNHEY and CDR2 SMNVEV come from the germline V gene (reference sequence). Losses at the gene ends were 2 bases for V and 7 bases for J; bases not matched to a gene: 5. This CDR3 region has 15 residues. CDR3 DNA sequence: TGTGCCAGCAGTTTACGAGCGGGAGGGCGGAATGAGCAGTTCTTC. Its translation: CASSLRAGGRNEQFF.

The chain carries TRBV5-1 and TRBJ2-1, with 11 nucleotides matching TRBD2. This CDR3 comprises 16 residues. In germline, CDR1 is SGHRS, CDR2 YFSETQ. Trimming cost V 3 bases and J 7 bases; bases outside gene matches: 9. CDR3 coding DNA: TGCGCCAGCAGCTCGCTTAGCGGGGGGGCCGGGAATGAGCAGTTCTTC. Translating gives CASSSLSGGAGNEQFF.

Of note for this clone: At one end, the junction sequence differs from germline, possibly due to a read error. V usage is TRBV7-9 and J usage is TRBJ1-1; D not certain. The CDR3 consists of 14 residues. Germline CDR1 is SEHNR and CDR2 is FQNEAQ (reference sequence). This chain's CDR3 is CASSLGTRNPEAFF. The CDR3 region has the DNA TGTGCCAGCAGCTTAGGTACTAGGAACCCTGAAGCTTTCTTT. The whole variable domain, filled in from reference TRBV7-9 and TRBJ1-1, reads DTGVSQNPRHKITKRGQNVTFRCDPISEHNRLYWYRQTLGQGPEFLTYFQNEAQLEKSRLLSDRFSAERPKGSFSTLEIQRTEQGDSAMYLCASSLGTRNPEAFFGQGTRLTVV.

The chain carries TRBV5-5 and TRBJ1-2; perhaps TRBD1 as D (5 bases). The V end was cut by 0 bases, the J end by 5 bases, with 17 bases between. CDR3 length equals 16 residues. Germline assignment: CDR1 SGHKS and CDR2 YYEKEE (reference sequence). CDR3 sequence reads: CASSLDTGYGFYGYTF. In DNA, the CDR3 is TGTGCCAGCAGCTTGGATACAGGCTATGGCTTTTATGGCTACACCTTC.

The chain couples TRBV5-1 to TRBJ1-6; D gene uncertain. Germline-derived CDR1 and CDR2 are SGHRS and YFSETQ. The CDR3 length is 14 residues. The germline V and J ends were trimmed by 0 bases and 9 bases, with 10 bases remaining between them. The CDR3 protein is CASSLEVSGSPLHF. CDR3 bases: TGCGCCAGCAGCTTGGAAGTCAGTGGTTCACCCCTCCACTTT.

This chain joins TRBV7-9 and TRBJ2-1; unclear D gene. Germline assignment: CDR1 SEHNR and CDR2 FQNEAQ (reference sequence). Trimming pared 0 bases from V and 6 bases from J, leaving 15 bases between. CDR3 length: 16 residues. CDR3 loop: CASSLASASPGNEQFF. Written as DNA, the CDR3 is TGTGCCAGCAGCTTAGCCTCGGCTAGTCCTGGCAATGAGCAGTTCTTC.

This chain joins TRBV28 and TRBJ1-3; no reliable D call. Germline CDR1 MDHEN, CDR2 SYDVKM. Trimming took 5 bases from V and 8 from J, leaving 4 bases between them. There are 10 residues in the CDR3. The CDR3 protein is CASSRDTIYF. The CDR3 nucleotides read TGTGCCAGCAGTAGAGACACCATATATTTT.

This clone has more than one count but fewer than ten. The chain has TRBV5-6 and TRBJ1-4, with D perhaps matching TRBD1 (6 bases). Germline V lookup: CDR1 SGHDT, CDR2 YYEEEE. V lost 5 bases, J lost 7 bases, and 15 bases lay in between. This CDR3 contains 14 residues. The CDR3 DNA sequence: TGTGCCAGCAGTCGGGGGGGGCCAAGTGAAAAACTGTTTTTT. As protein: CASSRGGPSEKLFF.

This clone came up once. V usage is TRBV5-1 and J usage is TRBJ2-5; D not resolved. Trimming removed 3 bases at V and 2 bases at J, with 8 bases between. This CDR3 spans 13 amino acids. Germline assignment: CDR1 SGHRS and CDR2 YFSETQ. The CDR3 spells CASSSGQQETQYF. CDR3 bases: TGCGCCAGCAGCTCGGGTCAGCAAGAGACCCAGTACTTC.

This clone was seen many times. J is TRBJ2-3 and V is TRBV7-9; 11 positions match TRBD1. Germline CDR1 SEHNR, CDR2 FQNEAQ (reference sequence). The CDR3 extends over 15 amino acids. Germline trimming cut 4 bases from V and 9 bases from J; bases unmatched to any gene: 9. The CDR3 bases are TGTGCCAGCAGCTACTCCGGGACAGGGGGAGAAACGCAGTATTTT. The encoded protein is CASSYSGTGGETQYF.

Comments on this clone: The junction shows a germline mismatch at one end, possibly a read error. This chain links TRBV7-9 with TRBJ2-7, with TRBD1 as a possible D gene (6 bases). CDR1 SEHNR and CDR2 FQNEAQ come from the germline V gene (reference sequence). The CDR3 is 18 amino acids. The CDR3 region is CSSSLDLDRTVRSYEQYF. In DNA form, the CDR3 reads TGTTCCAGCAGCTTAGACCTCGATAGGACAGTGAGATCCTACGAGCAGTACTTC.

The chain is built from TRBV7-2 and TRBJ2-7; 10 bases are a match to TRBD2. The CDR3 runs 17 residues. Germline V gene data show CDR1 as SGHTA and CDR2 as FQGNSA. V dropped 5 bases and J dropped 5; count of bases not matched to a gene: 15. The CDR3 nucleotides read TGTGCCAGCAGCCTCCGGGGCCCAGCGGGGGGGCACAACGAGCAGTACTTC. It yields the protein CASSLRGPAGGHNEQYF.